This T cell receptor beta chain comes out of a study of human T cells and chemical hapten exposure (dated by TCRdb to the early 2020s). In terms of the full investigation: For sensitization, 2% DPC in acetone was applied to a roughly 2 cm by roughly 2 cm area of upper inner arm skin. Weekly therapeutic DPC doses were additionally applied to the scalp of patients throughout the roughly 26-week study period. Patch testing was performed on the upper back with Finn chambers containing 0.01% DPC, and the patch tests were scored after 6 days according to International Contact Dermatitis Research Group standards. Alopecia areata with under or over 50% scalp involvement, alopecia totalis and alopecia universalis were represented in the patient cohort, which was mostly female. Libraries were combined into a pool for sequencing, and differences in TCR yield between samples came mainly from small differences in library volumes within the pool. The study tracked peripheral blood TCR repertoire changes in vivo during primary and secondary sensitization to the hapten diphenylcyclopropenone (DPC) in alopecia patients. Blood samples were taken from patients before sensitization (week 0) and then at 2, 6 and about 24 weeks after DPC sensitization. Blood for TCR sequencing was provided by twenty-nine alopecia patients at one to four time points (pre-sensitization, 2, 6 and 24 weeks). Results the study describes overall, beyond this receptor: All patients had alopecia, a presumed autoimmune disease, so their immune response might differ from that of healthy individuals. Expanded TCRs formed significantly more large CDR3 similarity clusters than pre-sensitization or healthy control sets, consistent with antigen-driven responses. DPC sensitization did not change the number of TCRs with a frequency above 1 in 1000, and there was no evidence of changes in global repertoire structure. A positive correlation was found between the number of PT1 expanded TCRs and patch test score, with significance reached at thresholds 8, 16 and 32 but not 4. Repeated subsampling changed both the strength of the expansion versus patch-test correlation and the threshold at which the correlation became significant.

In its sample, this clonotype was seen a few times. The clone's antigen remains unknown. Within one base of it there is no much larger clone, and no base qualities were kept. V is cut by 5 bases and J by 1 base, and the space between the germline ends is 11 bases. CDR1 is given as SSHAT and CDR2 as FNYEAQ, both from the germline V gene (reference sequence). The CDR3 has 15 amino acids, counting the end cysteine and phenylalanine. Solely the CDR3 DNA is kept, with 45 bases framed from the first base. Library preparation employed RACE. This sample was sequenced with a NextSeq 500. During library preparation, unique molecular identifiers were attached to individual cDNA molecules so that TCRs could be counted quantitatively and reproducibly. Both TCR alpha and TCR beta chains were sequenced from each blood RNA sample. The source study handled its data this way. The median number of TCRs per sample was 95,638, ranging from about 23,224 to 690,600. The Decombinator software suite was used to annotate V, J and CDR3 in the TCR reads. For the PS versus PT1 abundance plots, all samples were subsampled to the same number of TCRs (28,000). TCRs were defined as expanded if absent before sensitization and observed at least eight times at the 2-week time point. The public sequencing data were trimmed at Q25 with fastp and processed into clonotypes with MiXCR by TCRdb, which kept only in-frame beta chains. Rows are combined by CDR3 protein, so each entry shows the most common genes and DNA. It is TCRdb's table, rather than the study itself, that gives the V and J calls and clone size. The sample table contains under 45,000 distinct CDR3 sequences; only one count was recorded for about 10% of them. Roughly 6% of the sample goes to the ten largest clones.

In light of the paper, this sample's time point label describes: pre-sensitization, week 0. The treatment or condition label, as the study defines it: therapeutic diphenylcyclopropenone sensitization with weekly scalp DPC. Blood at each patch-test visit was drawn before the patch test was applied. Patients were eligible if aged 18 to 70, diagnosed with alopecia and judged suitable for DPC therapy, and pregnant patients were excluded. Total RNA was isolated from unfractionated whole blood collected in Tempus Blood RNA tubes. The sequencing used whole blood, collected in connection with sensitization to the hapten diphenylcyclopropenone (DPC). The clonotype comes from a man aged 30-40 years with alopecia areata. Some clones in this sample may be carry-over from other donors' samples. The rearranged segments are TRBV7-7 and TRBJ2-2, with the D gene not clear enough to name. The DNA is TGTGCCAGCAGCCCCTTCCTAGGGAACACCGGGGAGCTGTTTTTT. Translated, it reads CASSPFLGNTGELFF. The reference TRBV7-7 and TRBJ2-2 proteins fill in what lies around the CDR3, so the full variable domain reads GAGVSQSPRYKVTKRGQDVTLRCDPISSHATLYWYQQALGQGPEFLTYFNYEAQPDKSGLPSDRFSAERPEGSISTLTIQRTEQRDSAMYRCASSPFLGNTGELFFGEGSRLTVL.